This passage covers 18 T cell receptor beta chains from one sample sequenced in a study of CD8 T cells in ankylosing spondylitis. TCRdb fed the 5' RACE reads into MiXCR, producing one record per CDR3 protein. Altogether 30,000 to 40,000 distinct CDR3 sequences are present, 3% to 3.5% being singletons, with the ten largest covering under 3.5%. Sequenced input: blood, either unsorted or a sorted T cell fraction (not recorded which). These receptors came from a male donor with ankylosing spondylitis or in good health (not recorded which).

This clonotype was seen repeatedly, ten times or more. This rearrangement joins TRBV9 to TRBJ2-5; no clear D. This CDR3 is 14 amino acids long. Germline V gene lookup returns CDR1 SGDLS and CDR2 YYNGEE. Trimming stripped 3 bases from V and 5 bases from J, with 14 bases between. CDR3 residues: CASSAPGLGETQYF. The CDR3 DNA follows: TGTGCCAGCAGCGCACCGGGCCTTGGGGAGACCCAGTACTTC.

This chain joins TRBV9 and TRBJ1-2; TRBD1 is a possible D gene (6 bases). The CDR3 runs 13 residues. Germline assignment: CDR1 SGDLS and CDR2 YYNGEE. Trimming stripped 0 bases from V and 4 bases from J, with 7 bases between. The CDR3 reads CASSVDRAYGYTF. As DNA, the CDR3 is TGTGCCAGCAGCGTAGACAGGGCCTATGGCTACACCTTC.

This clonotype was seen ten or more times. J is TRBJ2-5 and V is TRBV9; no firm D call. V shed 0 bases and J shed 2 bases, with 8 bases lying between them. Per the germline V gene, CDR1 is SGDLS and CDR2 is YYNGEE. The CDR3 is 14 residues long. The CDR3 here is CASSVAPRQETQYF. The CDR3 DNA is TGTGCCAGCAGCGTAGCCCCCCGGCAAGAGACCCAGTACTTC.

This clonotype occurred many times. The chain carries TRBV9 and TRBJ2-2; 8 bases are a match to TRBD2. Germline V gene data show CDR1 as SGDLS and CDR2 as YYNGEE. The CDR3 length is 17 residues. The junction had 9 bases not matched to a gene; V was cut back by 4 bases and J by 1 base. The CDR3 DNA is TGTGCCAGCAGCCGTGGCGGTCTAGCGGGGAACACCGGGGAGCTGTTTTTT. Amino acid sequence: CASSRGGLAGNTGELFF.

This clonotype appeared many times. The genes are TRBV9 and TRBJ2-5; 16 nucleotides align to TRBD2. The CDR3 is 20 residues long. V dropped 4 bases and J dropped 1; count of bases not matched to a gene: 13. Germline CDR1 is SGDLS and CDR2 is YYNGEE. The CDR3 is CASSPTGTSGGALLQETQYF. The CDR3 DNA sequence: TGTGCCAGCAGCCCAACCGGGACTAGCGGGGGGGCCCTTCTCCAAGAGACCCAGTACTTC.

The gene calls are TRBV9 and TRBJ2-3; 7 nucleotides agree with TRBD2. The CDR3 totals 16 residues. Germline-derived CDR1 and CDR2 are SGDLS and YYNGEE. Germline trimming cut 0 bases from V and 5 bases from J; bases unmatched to any gene: 9. CDR3 nucleotides: TGTGCCAGCAGCGTAGGAGGTAGCGGGTTTATAGATACGCAGTATTTT. It codes for CASSVGGSGFIDTQYF.

This clonotype was seen at least ten times. The J gene is TRBJ2-3, the V gene TRBV9; D remains unclear. This CDR3 has 14 residues. From germline, CDR1 is SGDLS and CDR2 YYNGEE. V lost 0 bases, J lost 3 bases, and 8 bases lay in between. CDR3 DNA: TGTGCCAGCAGCGTAGTCCCTACTACAGATACGCAGTATTTT. Translating gives CASSVVPTTDTQYF.

This clonotype appeared many times. The rearrangement joins TRBV9 to TRBJ2-5; D is uncertain. Germline loops: CDR1 SGDLS, CDR2 YYNGEE. The CDR3 consists of 13 residues. With 4 bases removed from V and 4 bases from J, the gap between germline ends came to 11 bases. This CDR3 is CASSLGVGETQYF. CDR3 bases: TGTGCCAGCAGCTTGGGCGTGGGAGAGACCCAGTACTTC. Full variable domain (outside the CDR3, taken from reference TRBV9 and TRBJ2-5): DSGVTQTPKHLITATGQRVTLRCSPRSGDLSVYWYQQSLDQGLQFLIQYYNGEERAKGNILERFSAQQFPDLHSELNLSSLELGDSALYFCASSLGVGETQYFGPGTRLLVL.

This rearrangement joins TRBV9 to TRBJ1-4; D is unclear. V lost 0 bases to trimming and J lost 7 bases, with 13 bases between them. CDR3 size: 15 residues. Germline lookup yields CDR1 SGDLS and CDR2 YYNGEE. For the CDR3, the DNA is TGTGCCAGCAGCGTAGCTTGGGGAAGGAGTGAAAAACTGTTTTTT. It is translated as CASSVAWGRSEKLFF.

This clonotype was detected a few times. The rearrangement links TRBV9 to TRBJ2-1; D is undetermined. Per the germline V gene, CDR1 is SGDLS and CDR2 is YYNGEE. The CDR3 runs 17 residues. V shed 0 bases and J shed 3 bases, with 16 bases lying between them. CDR3 DNA sequence: TGTGCCAGCAGCGTAGCGCCGGACCTTACTGGCTACAATGAGCAGTTCTTC. Its protein product is CASSVAPDLTGYNEQFF.

This clonotype was picked up many times. This chain links TRBV9 with TRBJ2-1, with D tentatively TRBD2 (6 bases). Germline V gene lookup returns CDR1 SGDLS and CDR2 YYNGEE. The V gene lost 4 bases and the J gene lost 0 bases, with 14 bases spanning the gap. This CDR3 is built from 16 residues. CDR3 bases: TGTGCCAGCAGCCCACTAGCTCTTAGCTCCTACAATGAGCAGTTCTTC. This encodes CASSPLALSSYNEQFF.

This clonotype was found many times. This chain connects TRBV9 to TRBJ1-2; a weak D match, TRBD1 (6 bases). The germline V gene encodes CDR1 SGDLS and CDR2 YYNGEE. Trimming removed 1 base at V and 8 bases at J, with 15 bases between. The CDR3 spans 14 residues. The CDR3 here is CASSVTLAGVGYTF. The CDR3 nucleotides read TGTGCCAGCAGCGTAACCTTGGCAGGGGTAGGCTACACCTTC.

This clonotype has at least ten counts. The chain couples TRBV9 to TRBJ2-3; D unresolved. The V and J ends lost 2 bases and 2 bases respectively, with 6 bases between them. The CDR3 spans 13 residues. Germline V gene sequence: CDR1 SGDLS, CDR2 YYNGEE. The CDR3 region is CASSVKHTDTQYF. The CDR3 coding sequence is TGTGCCAGCAGCGTCAAGCACACAGATACGCAGTATTTT.

The sample holds many counts of this clonotype. The V and J genes are TRBV9 and TRBJ1-4; 7 bases agree with TRBD1. The CDR3 extends over 16 amino acids. Germline lookup yields CDR1 SGDLS and CDR2 YYNGEE. Unmatched junction bases numbered 14, after V lost 4 bases and J lost 8 bases. This CDR3 reads CASSRTGQDRREKLFF. The CDR3 region has the DNA TGTGCCAGCAGCCGAACAGGACAGGACCGGAGGGAAAAACTGTTTTTT.

This clonotype came up many times. This chain joins TRBV9 and TRBJ2-1, with D tentatively TRBD2 (5 bases). This CDR3 has 15 amino acids. Looked up from germline, CDR1 is SGDLS and CDR2 is YYNGEE. Between the trimmed V and J ends, which lost 0 bases and 1 base, there was a span of 8 bases. The CDR3 sequence: CASSVGRTSYNEQFF. CDR3 sequence (DNA): TGTGCCAGCAGCGTAGGCCGGACTTCCTACAATGAGCAGTTCTTC. The full variable domain, rest sourced from reference TRBV9 and TRBJ2-1, is DSGVTQTPKHLITATGQRVTLRCSPRSGDLSVYWYQQSLDQGLQFLIQYYNGEERAKGNILERFSAQQFPDLHSELNLSSLELGDSALYFCASSVGRTSYNEQFFGPGTRLTVL.

The table lists this clonotype with many counts. The chain combines TRBV9 with TRBJ2-5, with D perhaps matching TRBD1 (6 bases). The germline V gene has CDR1 SGDLS and CDR2 YYNGEE. Trimming shortened V by 0 bases and J by 5 bases, and 14 bases separated the two germline ends. The CDR3 covers 15 residues. CDR3 in DNA: TGTGCCAGCAGCGTAGCGTCCAGGGGTATCGAGACCCAGTACTTC. It is translated as CASSVASRGIETQYF.

This clonotype was counted between two and nine times. CDR3 sequence (DNA): TGTGCCAGCAGCGTAGCCGGTGCTAGCGGGATTGGAGATACGCAGTATTTT. Protein sequence: CASSVAGASGIGDTQYF. This rearrangement joins TRBV9 to TRBJ2-3, with 9 bases fitting TRBD2. Per the germline V gene, CDR1 is SGDLS and CDR2 is YYNGEE. CDR3 length: 17 amino acids. V gave up 0 bases and J gave up 5 bases; unmatched junction bases: 10.

This clonotype came up a few times. The chain links TRBV9 to TRBJ2-6; a possible D gene is TRBD1 (6 bases). The CDR3 sequence is 15 residues long. Germline CDR1 reads SGDLS; CDR2 reads YYNGEE. Trimming shortened V by 3 bases and J by 3 bases, and 10 bases separated the two germline ends. The CDR3 loop reads CASSAEGVGANVLTF. CDR3 nucleotides: TGTGCCAGCAGCGCCGAGGGGGTTGGGGCCAACGTCCTGACTTTC. The full variable domain, rest sourced from reference TRBV9 and TRBJ2-6, is DSGVTQTPKHLITATGQRVTLRCSPRSGDLSVYWYQQSLDQGLQFLIQYYNGEERAKGNILERFSAQQFPDLHSELNLSSLELGDSALYFCASSAEGVGANVLTFGAGSRLTVL.